What follows are 18 T cell receptor beta chains derived from one specimen sequenced in a study of blood T cell repertoires in COVID-19. Repertoires were generated with immunoSEQ multiplex PCR, while TCRdb's copy carries only in-frame clones and drops some. The sample lists more than 400,000 clones; roughly 90% were seen once. Specimen: PBMCs or T cells enriched from blood (not recorded which). All receptors come from a young woman who had recovered from COVID-19.

The V and J genes are TRBV11-2 and TRBJ1-6; tentative D call: TRBD1 (5 bases). The CDR3 extends over 14 amino acids. CDR1 and CDR2 from the germline V gene are SGHAT and FQNNGV. V lost 5 bases, J lost 6 bases, and 11 bases lay in between. The CDR3 region is CASSDSPSNSPLHF. CDR3 bases: TGTGCCAGCAGCGACAGCCCTTCTAATTCACCCCTCCACTTT.

V is TRBV5-6 and J is TRBJ2-2; 11 bases fit TRBD2. The germline CDR1 and CDR2 sequences are SGHDT and YYEEEE. The CDR3 has 16 amino acids. With 4 bases clipped from V and 2 bases from J, the junction kept 4 bases outside the gene matches. The CDR3 region is CASSPGLAENTGELFF. The CDR3 nucleotides are TGTGCCAGCAGCCCGGGACTAGCGGAAAACACCGGGGAGCTGTTTTTT.

This clone was seen a single time. The V call is TRBV28, the J call TRBJ1-6; 8 positions agree with TRBD1. The CDR3 has 18 amino acids. Germline assignment: CDR1 MDHEN and CDR2 SYDVKM. V dropped 3 bases and J dropped 15; count of bases not matched to a gene: 22. The CDR3: CASSFFVPGGGPEENLHF. In DNA, the CDR3 is TGTGCCAGCAGTTTCTTTGTCCCAGGGGGCGGACCCGAGGAGAACCTCCACTTT.

This clone was picked up one time. The chain has TRBV19 and TRBJ2-3, with D possibly matching TRBD1 (5 bases). Germline CDR1 and CDR2: LNHDA and SQIVND (reference sequence). The CDR3 runs to 15 residues. The ends were cut back, 11 bases at V and 2 bases at J, with 20 bases in the middle. The CDR3 nucleotides are TGTGCCTGCAGAAAGGGGTACGGCCTCACAGATACGCAGTATTTT. Translated, it gives CACRKGYGLTDTQYF.

V is TRBV7-2 and J is TRBJ2-5; D possibly corresponds to TRBD1 (5 bases). The V and J ends lost 5 bases and 0 bases respectively, with 10 bases between them. The CDR3 runs to 14 residues. Per germline, CDR1 SGHTA and CDR2 FQGNSA. CDR3 DNA sequence: TGTGCCAGCAGCCCCGCAGGGTACCAAGAGACCCAGTACTTC. Amino acids: CASSPAGYQETQYF.

This chain connects TRBV19 to TRBJ1-1, with TRBD1 matching over 8 bases. The CDR3 loop spans 13 amino acids. CDR1 LNHDA and CDR2 SQIVND come from the germline V gene (reference sequence). V was clipped by 8 bases and J by 1 base; unmatched bases: 3. This CDR3 reads CASGGTGNTEAFF. The CDR3, as DNA: TGTGCCAGTGGGGGGACAGGGAACACTGAAGCTTTCTTT.

The V gene is TRBV4-2, the J gene TRBJ2-2; D is ambiguous. CDR3 length equals 12 residues. The V and J ends lost 4 bases and 5 bases respectively, with 5 bases between them. Germline values: CDR1 LGHNA, CDR2 YNFKEQ. CDR3 coding DNA: TGTGCCAGCAGCCCTCTTACCGGGGAGCTGTTTTTT. Its protein is CASSPLTGELFF.

The count of this clone is one. The chain carries TRBV25-1 and TRBJ2-7, with D possibly matching TRBD1 (6 bases). Trimming shortened V by 1 base and J by 0 bases, and 10 bases separated the two germline ends. Germline assignment: CDR1 MGHDK and CDR2 SYGVNS. This CDR3 comprises 15 residues. The CDR3 DNA reads as TGTGCCAGCAGTGAATCAGGGGAGCGCTCCTACGAGCAGTACTTC. Its protein is CASSESGERSYEQYF.

V is TRBV10-1 and J is TRBJ2-2; 8 nucleotides line up with TRBD1. V shed 3 bases, J shed 4 bases, and the junction held 4 bases outside the gene matches. In germline, CDR1 is WNHNN, CDR2 SYGVQD (reference sequence). The CDR3 loop spans 15 amino acids. The CDR3: CASSDGQGRTGELFF. CDR3 nucleotide sequence: TGCGCCAGCAGTGACGGACAGGGACGCACCGGGGAGCTGTTTTTT.

V and J are TRBV30 and TRBJ2-7, with no clear D. The germline V and J ends were trimmed by 4 bases and 0 bases, with 10 bases remaining between them. The CDR3 has 13 amino acids. Germline V gene lookup returns CDR1 GTSNPN and CDR2 SVGIG (reference sequence). CDR3 region: CAWKQLSSYEQYF. The CDR3 nucleotides are TGTGCCTGGAAACAGTTGAGCTCCTACGAGCAGTACTTC.

As concerns this clone: At the DNA level, this CDR3 is encoded by other sequences in the same sample as well. CDR3 sequence (DNA): TGCGCCAGCAGCTTGGGCCCCAGCTATGGCTACACCTTC. Protein product: CASSLGPSYGYTF. The rearrangement joins TRBV5-1 to TRBJ1-2; D is ambiguous. Germline-derived CDR1 and CDR2 are SGHRS and YFSETQ. V shed 0 bases and J shed 4 bases, with 7 bases lying between them. The CDR3 is 13 residues long.

The rearrangement links TRBV2 to TRBJ2-3; D might be TRBD2 (6 bases). The V and J ends lost 10 bases and 2 bases respectively, with 16 bases between them. Germline CDR1 reads SNHLY; CDR2 reads FYNNEI. The CDR3 sequence is 14 residues long. CDR3 residues: CANRRGAITDTQYF. Here the CDR3 DNA reads TGTGCCAACCGCCGCGGGGCTATCACAGATACGCAGTATTTT. Full variable domain (remainder filled in from reference TRBV2 and TRBJ2-3): EPEVTQTPSHQVTQMGQEVILRCVPISNHLYFYWYRQILGQKVEFLVSFYNNEISEKSEIFDDQFSVERPDGSNFTLKIRSTKLEDSAMYFCANRRGAITDTQYFGPGTRLTVL.

CDR3 nucleotide sequence: TGTGCCAGCAGCACCCTGGGAGGCACTGAAGCTTTCTTT. It encodes CASSTLGGTEAFF. J is TRBJ1-1 and V is TRBV28, with unresolved D. Trimming took off 6 bases at V and 4 bases at J, with 12 bases between the two ends. CDR3 size: 13 residues. Germline V lookup: CDR1 MDHEN, CDR2 SYDVKM.

The chain carries TRBV19 and TRBJ2-2; tentative D call: TRBD1 (6 bases). CDR3 length: 15 amino acids. V gave up 4 bases and J gave up 1 base, with 10 bases separating them. Germline lookup yields CDR1 LNHDA and CDR2 SQIVND (reference sequence). The CDR3 region is CASSKTGGNTGELFF. CDR3 sequence (DNA): TGTGCCAGTAGTAAGACAGGCGGGAACACCGGGGAGCTGTTTTTT.

The rearrangement uses TRBV10-1 and TRBJ1-1; D not certain. V was shortened by 5 bases and J by 3 bases, with 10 bases between the two germline ends. The CDR3 is made up of 13 amino acids. Germline V gene lookup returns CDR1 WNHNN and CDR2 SYGVQD (reference sequence). Here the CDR3 DNA reads TGCGCCAGCAGTCCGATGATAGACACTGAAGCTTTCTTT. This translates into CASSPMIDTEAFF.

This clone was counted a few times. The rearrangement joins TRBV29-1 to TRBJ2-5; 8 bases are shared with TRBD1. The germline V gene has CDR1 SQVTM and CDR2 ANQGSEA. Trimming took 6 bases from V and 5 from J; bases not matched to a gene: 5. CDR3 size: 12 residues. The CDR3 region has the DNA TGCAGCGTCGACAGGGGAAGGGAGACCCAGTACTTC. This codes for CSVDRGRETQYF.

The gene calls are TRBV6-2 or TRBV6-3 and TRBJ1-1; D is uncertain. V lost 0 bases to trimming and J lost 3 bases, with 8 bases between them. Germline CDR1 reads MNHEY; CDR2 reads SVGEGT. The CDR3 is made up of 14 amino acids. CDR3 in amino acids: CASSYSAVYTEAFF. Written as DNA, the CDR3 is TGTGCCAGCAGTTACTCAGCGGTTTACACTGAAGCTTTCTTT.

Here the CDR3 DNA reads TGTGCCAGCAAACCAGGGCCAGTGGGGGAGCTGTTTTTT. Translating it yields CASKPGPVGELFF. V and J are TRBV5-5 and TRBJ2-2; D possibly corresponds to TRBD1 (5 bases). CDR3 size: 13 residues. In germline, CDR1 is SGHKS, CDR2 YYEKEE (reference sequence). The germline V and J ends were trimmed by 6 bases and 8 bases, with 14 bases remaining between them. Full variable domain (rest looked up from reference TRBV5-5 and TRBJ2-2): DAGVTQSPTHLIKTRGQQVTLRCSPISGHKSVSWYQQVLGQGPQFIFQYYEKEERGRGNFPDRFSARQFPNYSSELNVNALLLGDSALYLCASKPGPVGELFFGEGSRLTVL.